This TCR beta chain was sequenced during a study of blood T cells in healthy people across ages (dated by TCRdb to between 2014 and 2017). Background for the entire study: In model experiments, roughly one uniquely barcoded TCR beta cDNA molecule per two T cells was captured by template switching. Age-related changes in TCR beta repertoire diversity were measured in the study by deep sequencing normalized with unique cDNA molecular identifiers. Donors were grouped into four age groups: young (average roughly 15 years), middle-aged (about 40), aged (roughly 67) and long-lived (just over 80). To avoid experimental bias, donors of different ages were distributed randomly across sequencing lanes. Using the same blood draw, the study looked at two additional independent replicas of 1 million unique cDNA reads for two donors, one aged 18 to 29 and the other aged 80 or older.

The donors were roughly 39 Caucasian individuals from Russia, aged 6 to 90 years, who were systemically healthy. Around 9.8 milliliters of peripheral blood were collected from each donor into EDTA-treated Vacutainer tubes. Ficoll-Paque density-gradient centrifugation was used to isolate PBMCs, with at least 6 million per sample. Total RNA was extracted from PBMCs with Trizol reagent, with at least 5.5 micrograms obtained per sample. The percentages of naive CD45RAhigh/CD27high T cells were determined by flow cytometry on a PBMC aliquot from every donor. The protocol used for the library was 5' RACE. Sequencing instrument: Illumina HiSeq 2500. The second PCR ran for roughly 6 to 11 cycles and used a J-beta primer mix along with a sample-barcoded 5' primer. A unique molecular identifier was introduced onto each TCR beta cDNA molecule by a template-switch 5' adaptor carrying 12 random nucleotides. Each sample yielded at least 3 million CDR3-containing paired-end reads. First-strand cDNA was synthesized from all RNA with the Mint cDNA synthesis kit, primed by a TRBC-specific oligonucleotide. Following uracil-DNA glycosylase treatment, a first 18-cycle PCR with universal primers M1SS and BC2_uni_R was performed on all cDNA. Per the authors' processing: For normalization, 1 million high-quality reads were randomly selected from each sample, with every read carrying a distinct molecular identifier. Instead of being binned into consensus sequences, reads that shared molecular identifiers were thrown out. MiTCR, set to a Q25 quality threshold and the strictest error-elimination algorithm, was used for CDR3 identification, clonotype clustering and error correction. A nonparametric unseen species model with Euler transformation was used to estimate a lower bound on total TCR beta diversity. The public reads were reanalyzed by TCRdb: fastp trimming at Q25, MiXCR alignment, in-frame beta chains only. Rows matching on CDR3 protein sequence are summarized as one entry with the most common DNA and genes. The V and J calls shown here were made by TCRdb, not taken from the authors' results. This sample lists 850,000 to 1,000,000 distinct CDR3 sequences; 45% to 60% were detected once. Jointly, the top ten make up 20% to 25% of the sample.

What the work shows at the level of the full study, not this receptor alone: A strong correlation was found between observed TCR beta diversity and the percentage of naive T cells measured by flow cytometry. Compared with the aged group, the long-lived group had more naive CD4+ T cells, fewer expanded clones and increased TCR diversity, a pattern suggesting age selection. Estimates of total diversity based on one million sequenced T cells were considered lower bounds and underestimates. Observed TCR beta diversity per million T cells fell roughly linearly with age, and a significant reduction was already apparent by age around 40. Because donor CMV infection status was unknown, age-related changes in expanded clonotypes were potentially confounded. Because profiling used bulk unsorted PBMCs, naive and antigen-experienced compartments could not be compared conclusively.

V is reduced by 5 bases and J by 6 bases, leaving a spacing of 12 bases between them. CDR1 is given as MDHEN and CDR2 as SYDVKM, both from the germline V gene. Counted from cysteine to phenylalanine, this CDR3 has 13 amino acids. Only CDR3 DNA remains: 39 bases, in frame from the first base. This clonotype was recorded a few times. Its antigen remains unidentified. Base qualities are not recorded, but no much larger clone differs from it by a single base. Recombination linked TRBV28 to TRBJ2-3, with the D segment identity uncertain. Sequenced: blood. The receptor comes from a woman aged 55-70 years in good health. CDR3 protein: CASSLPPMDTQYF. In nucleotides, the sequence is TGTGCCAGCAGTCTACCCCCTATGGATACGCAGTATTTT.